The 18 T cell receptor beta chains in this list originate from one sample, sequenced in a study of blood T cells in healthy people across ages. A J-beta primer mix and a sample-barcoded 5' primer were used in a second PCR of roughly 6 to 11 cycles. TCRdb re-derived calls from the 5' RACE reads in MiXCR, one entry per CDR3 protein. The profile shows around 1.5 million distinct CDR3 sequences, roughly 45% of them singletons. Input material: blood. The receptors here all came from a woman aged 18-35 years in good health.

Only a few counts were recorded for this clonotype. The CDR3 DNA is TGTGCCAGCAGTGGTGACAGGGCGGATGGCTACACCTTC. This encodes CASSGDRADGYTF. The V gene is TRBV2, the J gene TRBJ1-2; 7 nucleotides agree with TRBD1. The CDR3 is 13 residues long. Germline assignment: CDR1 SNHLY and CDR2 FYNNEI. The trim removed 4 bases at V and 6 bases at J, leaving 5 bases unmatched.

This clonotype was found a few times. The rearrangement links TRBV20-1 to TRBJ2-1; possible D gene TRBD2, 6 bases. Trimming shortened V by 0 bases and J by 3 bases, and 15 bases separated the two germline ends. CDR1 DFQATT and CDR2 SNEGSKA come from the germline V gene (reference sequence). The CDR3 contains 16 residues. The CDR3, as DNA: TGCAGTGCTAGAGAGCGGGGACCCTCGGTCTACAATGAGCAGTTCTTC. Its protein is CSARERGPSVYNEQFF.

The genes are TRBV20-1 and TRBJ2-2; 9 bases map to TRBD1. The CDR3 covers 16 residues. The junction had 12 bases not matched to a gene; V was cut back by 3 bases and J by 7 bases. Germline CDR1 and CDR2: DFQATT and SNEGSKA (reference sequence). DNA of the CDR3: TGCAGTGCTAGCCTTTCGGGACAGGGCAGGGTCGGGGAGCTGTTTTTT. This encodes CSASLSGQGRVGELFF.

V and J are TRBV20-1 and TRBJ2-1, with TRBD2 matching 13 bases. The tail of the sequence fits TRBJ2-7 better, so the J call may be wrong. The CDR3 sequence is 18 residues long. Germline assignment: CDR1 DFQATT and CDR2 SNEGSKA (reference sequence). CDR3 loop: CSASPGLAGPSTYNEQYF. The CDR3 nucleotides read TGCAGTGCGTCTCCGGGACTAGCGGGACCCTCCACCTACAATGAGCAGTACTTC.

This clonotype was counted between two and nine times. This chain connects TRBV6-6 to TRBJ1-1, with D possibly being TRBD1 (5 bases). The CDR3 is 10 residues long. The germline V gene encodes CDR1 MNHNY and CDR2 SVGAGI (reference sequence). V was pared by 11 bases and J by 3 bases, with 7 bases between. CDR3 residues: CALGDTEAFF. The CDR3 DNA sequence: TGTGCCCTGGGGGACACTGAAGCTTTCTTT.

There are many counts of this clonotype. The rearrangement uses TRBV4-1 and TRBJ2-5; 13 bases agree with TRBD2. The CDR3 is made up of 16 amino acids. Germline V gene data show CDR1 as MGHRA and CDR2 as YSYEKL. The J segment lost 3 bases and the V segment lost 3 bases, leaving 4 bases of the junction unmatched. The CDR3, as DNA: TGCGCCAGCAGCCAGACTAGCGGGAGGCTGGAAGAGACCCAGTACTTC. Residues: CASSQTSGRLEETQYF.

The rearrangement uses TRBV6-4 and TRBJ1-5; tentatively, D is TRBD1 (5 bases). This CDR3 has 14 amino acids. Germline values: CDR1 MRHNA, CDR2 SNTAGT. The germline V and J ends were trimmed by 5 bases and 7 bases, with 15 bases remaining between them. The CDR3 reads CASSPNHGGQPQHF. The CDR3 nucleotides read TGTGCCAGCAGTCCAAACCATGGGGGGCAGCCCCAGCATTTT.

This clonotype appeared a few times. The gene calls are TRBV20-1 and TRBJ1-5; D might be TRBD1 (5 bases). Trimming took 3 bases from V and 11 from J, leaving 17 bases between them. This CDR3 comprises 13 residues. Germline CDR1 and CDR2: DFQATT and SNEGSKA (reference sequence). CDR3 protein: CSASKMGEGTQHF. In DNA form, the CDR3 reads TGCAGTGCTAGTAAAATGGGGGAAGGGACCCAGCATTTT.

This clonotype was detected only once. The rearrangement uses TRBV14 and TRBJ2-7; D gene uncertain. CDR1 and CDR2 (germline): SGHDN, FVKESK. V was cut by 1 base and J by 7 bases, with 20 bases left in between. The CDR3 has 16 amino acids. The DNA of the CDR3 is TGTGCCAGCAGCCAAGTCGATGGTAGCTCCTACAATGAGCAGTACTTC. Translated: CASSQVDGSSYNEQYF. The full variable domain, with the rest looked up from reference TRBV14 and TRBJ2-7, is EAGVTQFPSHSVIEKGQTVTLRCDPISGHDNLYWYRRVMGKEIKFLLHFVKESKQDESGMPNNRFLAERTGGTYSTLKVQPAELEDSGVYFCASSQVDGSSYNEQYFGPGTRLTVT.

This chain uses TRBV7-9 with TRBJ1-2; D uncertain. CDR3 length: 15 residues. The ends were cut back, 2 bases at V and 0 bases at J, with 10 bases in the middle. In germline, CDR1 is SEHNR, CDR2 FQNEAQ (reference sequence). The CDR3 sequence is CASSLMAGPNYGYTF. The CDR3 bases are TGTGCCAGCAGCTTAATGGCAGGACCTAACTATGGCTACACCTTC.

This clonotype was seen a handful of times. This chain joins TRBV7-8 and TRBJ2-5; 12 bases align to TRBD2. Germline-derived CDR1 and CDR2 are SGHVS and FQNEAQ. CDR3 length: 20 amino acids. V trimming: 5 bases; J trimming: 2 bases; junction bases outside the gene matches: 18. CDR3 protein: CASSPRGLAGGWVEQETQYF. CDR3 nucleotide sequence: TGTGCCAGCAGCCCTAGAGGGCTAGCGGGAGGGTGGGTAGAACAAGAGACCCAGTACTTC.

The CDR3, as DNA: TGTGCCAGCAGCCTTCGACCCCAGCCTTCCTACAATGAGCAGTTCTTC. This translates into CASSLRPQPSYNEQFF. V and J are TRBV21-1 and TRBJ2-1. TRBV21-1 represents a pseudogene. This CDR3 has 16 amino acids.

The chain recombines TRBV6-1 with TRBJ2-5; TRBD2 aligns across 13 bases. From germline, CDR1 is MNHNS and CDR2 SASEGT. Trimming took 4 bases from V and 5 from J; bases not matched to a gene: 7. CDR3 size: 16 residues. The CDR3 DNA reads TGTGCCAGCAGTGGTATTCAACTAGCGGGAGGGGAGACCCAGTACTTC. Its protein product is CASSGIQLAGGETQYF.

Only a few counts were recorded for this clonotype. V usage is TRBV11-2 and J usage is TRBJ2-5; 11 bases line up with TRBD2. Germline V CDR1 and CDR2: SGHAT, FQNNGV. The J segment lost 7 bases and the V segment lost 6 bases, leaving 7 bases of the junction unmatched. The CDR3 loop spans 14 amino acids. As DNA, the CDR3 is TGTGCCAGCAGAGCCGATGGGACTAGCGGGACCCAGTACTTC. It codes for CASRADGTSGTQYF. The full variable domain, its missing parts supplied by reference TRBV11-2 and TRBJ2-5, is EAGVAQSPRYKIIEKRQSVAFWCNPISGHATLYWYQQILGQGPKLLIQFQNNGVVDDSQLPKDRFSAERLKGVDSTLKIQPAKLEDSAVYLCASRADGTSGTQYFGPGTRLLVL.

J is TRBJ1-5 and V is TRBV6-1; a weak D match, TRBD1 (6 bases). Germline lookup yields CDR1 MNHNS and CDR2 SASEGT. Between the trimmed V and J ends, which lost 4 bases and 6 bases, there was a span of 13 bases. The CDR3 runs 14 residues. CDR3 amino acids: CASSGHRVGQPQHF. CDR3 sequence (DNA): TGTGCCAGCAGTGGCCACAGGGTTGGTCAGCCCCAGCATTTT.

The chain employs TRBV20-1 and TRBJ2-5; D might be TRBD2 (5 bases). From germline, CDR1 is DFQATT and CDR2 SNEGSKA (reference sequence). V was clipped by 7 bases and J by 4 bases, with 13 bases between them. The CDR3 length is 12 residues. The CDR3 DNA follows: TGCAGTGGGCGGGTTGCGACAGAGACCCAGTACTTC. This gives the protein CSGRVATETQYF.

This clonotype was seen a few times. The chain carries TRBV7-2 and TRBJ1-6; possibly TRBD1 for D (6 bases). Trimming removed 2 bases from V and 7 bases from J, with 15 bases in between. Germline lookup yields CDR1 SGHTA and CDR2 FQGNSA. The CDR3 has 16 residues. CDR3 protein: CASSLRGADVNSPLHF. The CDR3 DNA reads TGTGCCAGCAGCTTACGGGGGGCTGACGTCAATTCACCCCTCCACTTT.

V is TRBV28 and J is TRBJ2-2; D remains unclear. CDR1 and CDR2 from the germline V gene are MDHEN and SYDVKM. The CDR3 length is 13 residues. V lost 8 bases and J 1 base, leaving 8 bases between the germline ends. CDR3 in DNA: TGTGCCAGCGTGAGGAGGAACACCGGGGAGCTGTTTTTT. This sequence encodes CASVRRNTGELFF.